The rows below give T cell receptor beta chains drawn from one sample of a study of CD8 T cells in ankylosing spondylitis. MiXCR, run by TCRdb on the 5' RACE reads, gives a single entry per CDR3 protein. The sample lists more than 150,000 distinct CDR3 sequences, roughly 13% occurring once. What was sequenced was blood, either unsorted or a sorted T cell fraction (not recorded which). The receptors stem from a male donor with ankylosing spondylitis or in good health (not recorded which). Both conserved end residues are part of each CDR3. A D gene is named only where the DNA matches it firmly. Clone size is not always given. Where it is, it says once, few, many or a class for expanded clones.

>TRBJ2-7|TRBV18|TRBD1|many
TGTGCCAGCTCGCTCTACAGGGGGCGAGGCTACGAGCAGTACTTC
CASSLYRGRGYEQYF
>TRBJ1-1|TRBV10-3|-|few
TGTGCCATCCAAGCTCGGACGGAGAACACTGAAGCTTTCTTT
CAIQARTENTEAFF
>TRBJ1-2|TRBV4-1|-|-
TGCGCCAGCAGCCTACAACGATCGACGGGCTACACCTTC
CASSLQRSTGYTF
>TRBJ2-1|TRBV20-1|-|few
TGCAGTGCTAGGGGACTTTCTGACAATGAGCAGTTCTTC
CSARGLSDNEQFF
>TRBJ2-1|TRBV6-5|TRBD2|-
TGTGCCAGCAGTTCCGTAGCGGGAGTTAAAAATGAGCAGTTCTTC
CASSSVAGVKNEQFF
>TRBJ2-1|TRBV7-8|-|many
TGTGCCAGCAGCTTATGGGGGGAGCATGAGCAGTTCTTC
CASSLWGEHEQFF
>TRBJ2-7|TRBV27|TRBD1|few
TGTGCCAGCAGTCCCACAGGGGCAAGTAATTTCTACGAGCAGTACTTC
CASSPTGASNFYEQYF
>TRBJ1-1|TRBV12-3/TRBV12-4|-|-
TGTGCCAGCAGTAACGGACGGGCGTTTGAAGCTTTCTTT
CASSNGRAFEAFF
>TRBJ2-7|TRBV7-9|-|-
TGTGCCAGCAGCTTGACGGTAACTCCGGACGAGCAGTACTTC
CASSLTVTPDEQYF
>TRBJ2-1|TRBV6-5|TRBD1|-
TGTGCCAGCAGTTCGCAGGACAGGGGGCTTAATGAGCAGTTCTTC
CASSSQDRGLNEQFF
>TRBJ2-5|TRBV15|-|-
TGTGCCTCTAAGCCAGACTTGGGGGCGGAGACCCAGTACTTC
CASKPDLGAETQYF
>TRBJ2-4|TRBV10-1|-|-
TGCGCCAGCAGCGAAGTTAGCATGGACATTCAGTACTTC
CASSEVSMDIQYF
>TRBJ2-1|TRBV5-4|-|-
TGTGCCAGCAGCTTTAGGCTAGCAAATGAGCAGTTCTTC
CASSFRLANEQFF
>TRBJ1-1|TRBV12-3/TRBV12-4|TRBD1|many
TGTGCCAGCAGTTTACAGGGGGGAGGGAACACTGAAGCTTTCTTT
CASSLQGGGNTEAFF
>TRBJ1-5|TRBV20-1|-|few
TGCAGTGCTGGTGCCCGAGACGGCAATCAGCCCCAGCATTTT
CSAGARDGNQPQHF
>TRBJ1-1|TRBV4-2|TRBD1|many
TGTGCCAGCAGCCAAACAGGGGGAGTCACTGAAGCTTTCTTT
CASSQTGGVTEAFF
>TRBJ2-3|TRBV3-1|-|-
TGTGCCAGCAGCCAGGGAGGGGGAGGGCCAGATACGCAGTATTTT
CASSQGGGGPDTQYF
>TRBJ2-1|TRBV7-9|-|-
TGTGCCAGCAGCTTGAGTGAGCAGTTCTTC
CASSLSEQFF
>TRBJ2-7|TRBV12-5|TRBD1|-
TGTGCTAGTGGTTTGGGACAGGGAGTATTGGACTTC
CASGLGQGVLDF
>TRBJ2-2|TRBV10-3|-|few
TGTGCCATCAGTGATGGACAGACGAACACCGGGGAGCTGTTTTTT
CAISDGQTNTGELFF
>TRBJ2-5|TRBV20-1|TRBD2|-
TGCAGTGCTCTCGGACTAGCGGGAGCAGGAGAGACCCAGTACTTC
CSALGLAGAGETQYF
>TRBJ2-7|TRBV6-6|-|few
TGTGCCAGCAGTTACGGAGGGGGCGGCGAGCAGTACTTC
CASSYGGGGEQYF
>TRBJ2-3|TRBV30|TRBD1|-
TGTGCCTGGAGTCTATCCCGGGACAGGGCTTTCGATACGCAGTATTTT
CAWSLSRDRAFDTQYF
>TRBJ2-3|TRBV5-1|TRBD2|few
TGCGCCAGCAGCTTGGTATCTGGGGGGGTCACAGATACGCAGTATTTT
CASSLVSGGVTDTQYF
>TRBJ2-4|TRBV6-1|TRBD1|-
TGTCCCAGCAGAGAAGACAGGGACCCCAAAAACATTCAGTACTTC
CPSREDRDPKNIQYF
>TRBJ1-1|TRBV4-1|-|few
TGCGCCAGCAGCCCTTCAGGAGGGTCCGCTTTCTTT
CASSPSGGSAFF
>TRBJ2-5|TRBV27|TRBD2|-
TGTGCCAGCAGTTTAGGCGGGGGGGCCCAAGAGACCCAGTACTTC
CASSLGGGAQETQYF
>TRBJ2-7|TRBV6-1|-|-
TGTGCCAGCAGCACAGTGATTTGGGAATCGGGGGCGAACCCCGAGCAGTACTTC
CASSTVIWESGANPEQYF
>TRBJ1-3|TRBV5-6|-|-
TGTGCCAGCAGCGCCGGGTTCTCTGGAAACACCATATATTTT
CASSAGFSGNTIYF
>TRBJ1-2|TRBV21-1|-|-
TGTGCCAGCAGCAAAGACAGGGCTAACTATGGCTACACCTTC
CASSKDRANYGYTF
>TRBJ1-2|TRBV5-1|-|few
TGCGCCAGCAGCTTCGACAGGATTGGCTATGGCTACACCTTC
CASSFDRIGYGYTF
>TRBJ1-2|TRBV27|TRBD1|few
TGTGCCAGCAAGTACAGGGGGCAGTCGGGTCTGAACTATGGCTACACCTTC
CASKYRGQSGLNYGYTF
>TRBJ2-1|TRBV9|-|-
TGTGCCAGCAGCGCCCGGGATCCTTACAATGAGCAGTTCTTC
CASSARDPYNEQFF
>TRBJ1-1|TRBV6-5|-|few
TGTGCCAGCAGTTACTCGTTTGGGACAGAAGCTTTCTTT
CASSYSFGTEAFF
>TRBJ2-3|TRBV21-1|-|-
TGTGCCAGCAGCTCGGGGAGAGGACCGACGCAGTATTTT
CASSSGRGPTQYF
>TRBJ2-1|TRBV6-4|TRBD2|few
TGTGCCAGCACTCCTTTCGGGACTAGCGGGGCCCATGAGCAGTTCTTC
CASTPFGTSGAHEQFF
>TRBJ2-2|TRBV27|-|-
TGTGCCAGCAGTTTATCAATGGAAGGGGAGCTGTTTTTT
CASSLSMEGELFF
>TRBJ2-5|TRBV29-1|TRBD1|many
TGCAGCGTTGAAGACCGGGACAGGGGCGGGGAGACCCAGTACTTC
CSVEDRDRGGETQYF
>TRBJ2-1|TRBV27|TRBD2|-
TGTGCCAGCAGTGCCTCGGGGGGGCCCTCTTACAATGAGCAGTTCTTC
CASSASGGPSYNEQFF
>TRBJ2-1|TRBV5-4|TRBD2|-
TGTGCCAGCAGCGAGGGACTAGCGGGAGGGCCGGGTTACAATGAGCAGTTCTTC
CASSEGLAGGPGYNEQFF
>TRBJ2-2|TRBV4-1|-|few
TGCGCCAGCAGCCAAGTGGGACCGGCAGGGGGGACCGGGGAGCTGTTTTTT
CASSQVGPAGGTGELFF
>TRBJ1-1|TRBV4-1|-|-
TGCGCCAGCAGCCAGGGGGCGGCCACTGAAGCTTTCTTT
CASSQGAATEAFF
>TRBJ2-5|TRBV5-1|-|many
TGCGCCAGCAGCTTGGACGGCGGACTACAAGAGACCCAGTACTTC
CASSLDGGLQETQYF
>TRBJ2-7|TRBV5-1|-|-
TGCGCCAGCAGCTTCGGGATTCCCTACGAGCAGTACTTC
CASSFGIPYEQYF